Here is one T cell receptor (beta chain) with its context. Clones were sequenced by immunoSEQ multiplex PCR, and TCRdb holds only the in-frame ones, with some missing. The data hold some 220,000 clones, with around four fifths observed a single time. Between the trimmed V and J ends, which lost 5 bases and 1 base, there was a span of 11 bases. The CDR3 runs to 14 residues. Germline V gives CDR1 SNHLY, CDR2 FYNNEI. The sample is drawn from a study of blood T cell repertoires in COVID-19. Sequencing input: peripheral blood. The receptor comes from an elderly woman with active or convalescent COVID-19. The chain combines TRBV2 with TRBJ2-5, with D perhaps matching TRBD2 (6 bases). CDR3 nucleotides: TGTGCCAGCAGTCCCCCGGGACTCCAAGAGACCCAGTACTTC. This translates into CASSPPGLQETQYF.